This is a list of T cell receptor beta chains from one sample in a study of blood T cell repertoires in COVID-19. The repertoire was sequenced with immunoSEQ multiplex PCR; TCRdb's copy has only in-frame clones and lacks some. Of roughly 240,000 clones listed, around 85% are singletons. Sequenced input: peripheral blood. The receptor source for this set is a woman in her 30s who had recovered from COVID-19. Each CDR3 is given with its conserved first and last residue. The D gene is left open where the match is weak. Size is omitted from some rows. Given values are once, few, many or a class for expanded clones.

>-|TRBJ1-4|TRBV21-1|-
TGTGCCAGCAGCAAAGTCTGGGGGCGCAAAGAATTGACTAATGAAAAACTGTTTTTT
CASSKVWGRKELTNEKLFF
>-|TRBJ1-1|TRBV7-3|-
TGTGCGTCGGGGGAGAACACTGAAGCTTTCTTT
CASGENTEAFF
>-|TRBJ1-2|TRBV2|-
TGTGCCAGCTCCCTTCAGGGATCTAACTATGGCTACACCTTC
CASSLQGSNYGYTF
>-|TRBJ2-5|TRBV4-3|-
TGCGCCAGCAGCCAAGTTGTGGGCACAGCAAAAGAGACCCAGTACTTC
CASSQVVGTAKETQYF
>-|TRBJ1-3|TRBV5-6|-
TGTGCCAGCAGCTTGGGGCCCTTCGGGAGAATCTCTGGAAACACCATATATTTT
CASSLGPFGRISGNTIYF
>TRBD2|TRBJ2-1|TRBV5-6|-
TGTGCCAGCAGCTTGCCGACTAGCGGGGGGGCCTACTACAATGAGCAGTTCTTC
CASSLPTSGGAYYNEQFF
>-|TRBJ1-1|TRBV5-4|-
TGTGCCAGCAGCTTGACAGGGAGGGTTTCTGAAGCTTTCTTT
CASSLTGRVSEAFF
>-|TRBJ2-2|TRBV10-1|-
TGCGCCAGCAGTGATTCTCAGGGCTTCGCCGGGGAGCTGTTTTTT
CASSDSQGFAGELFF
>-|TRBJ2-7|TRBV4-2|-
TGTGCCAGCAGCCAAGATAGGGGCACCAGCTACGAGCAGTACTTC
CASSQDRGTSYEQYF
>TRBD2|TRBJ2-5|TRBV11-2|-
TGTGCCAGCAGCGCACAGCGGGGCGAGGCGGGGACCCAGTACTTC
CASSAQRGEAGTQYF
>TRBD2|TRBJ2-5|TRBV9|-
TGTGCCAGCAGCACGGGGGGGAGCCTGCAAGAGACCCAGTACTTC
CASSTGGSLQETQYF
>TRBD2|TRBJ2-1|TRBV10-2|-
TGCGCCAGCAGTGAGCTAGCGGGGGACAATGAGCAGTTCTTC
CASSELAGDNEQFF
>TRBD1|TRBJ1-1|TRBV4-2|-
TGTGCCAGCAGCCCGACCCGACAGGGGGCTGAAACTGAAGCTTTCTTT
CASSPTRQGAETEAFF
>-|TRBJ2-3|TRBV2|-
TGTGCCAGCGGGGAGGGGGTAACGACTAGCACAGATACGCAGTATTTT
CASGEGVTTSTDTQYF
>-|TRBJ2-5|TRBV21-1|once
TGTGCCAGCAGCACTCGGGCCCCGCTGACGAGGGGAGGGTACCAAGAGACCCAGTACTTC
CASSTRAPLTRGGYQETQYF
>-|TRBJ1-1|TRBV2|-
TGTGCCAGCATGAACAGGGTGAACACTGAAGCTTTCTTT
CASMNRVNTEAFF
>TRBD2|TRBJ2-3|TRBV10-3|-
TGTGCCATCAGTGACGGGACTAGCGGGGAAGATACGCAGTATTTT
CAISDGTSGEDTQYF
>TRBD2|TRBJ2-3|TRBV13|-
TGTGCCAGCAGCTTATGGCTAGCGGATGCTACGCAGTATTTT
CASSLWLADATQYF
>-|TRBJ1-6|TRBV6-5|-
TGTGCCAGCAGTAAGACAGATACGAATTCACCCCTCCACTTT
CASSKTDTNSPLHF
>TRBD1|TRBJ1-4|TRBV4-3|-
TGCGCCAGCAGCCAAGGTACGGGACAGAATAATGAAAAACTGTTTTTT
CASSQGTGQNNEKLFF
>TRBD1|TRBJ2-2|TRBV7-9|-
TGTGCCAGCAGCTCTGGACAGGGGTCCACCGGGGAGCTGTTTTTT
CASSSGQGSTGELFF
>-|TRBJ1-1|TRBV5-1|-
TGCGCCAGCAGCTCCCACGAGGGAGCCGAAGCTTTCTTT
CASSSHEGAEAFF
>-|TRBJ2-7|TRBV9|-
TGTGCCAGCAGCGTAGACGAGGGTAGTCACGAGCAGTACTTC
CASSVDEGSHEQYF
>-|TRBJ1-1|TRBV29-1|-
TGCAGCGTCGGAGGGCGCAGGGTGCCTGAAGCTTTCTTT
CSVGGRRVPEAFF
>-|TRBJ1-2|TRBV6-5|-
TGTGCCAGCGGTCCGGGGGGAGGGGGGCGGGGCTACACCTTC
CASGPGGGGRGYTF
>-|TRBJ1-2|TRBV13|-
TGTGCCAGCAGCCCATTAGTGGTGATGGACAACCTTAACTATGGCTACACCTTC
CASSPLVVMDNLNYGYTF
>-|TRBJ1-1|TRBV7-9|-
TGTGCCAGCAGCCCTCGTGGGGGGGATGAAGCTTTCTTT
CASSPRGGDEAFF
>-|TRBJ1-3|TRBV3-1/TRBV3-2|once
TGTGCCAGCAGCCAAGATCTAACAGCTGGAAACACCATATATTTT
CASSQDLTAGNTIYF
>TRBD1|TRBJ2-5|TRBV11-2|-
TGTGCCAGCATACCGGGACAGAGGTTTGACTTTGGGCAAGAGACCCAGTACTTC
CASIPGQRFDFGQETQYF
>TRBD1|TRBJ2-5|TRBV6-5|-
TGTGCCAGCCTCGGGACAGGCGGTGGGACCCAGTACTTC
CASLGTGGGTQYF
>TRBD1|TRBJ2-3|TRBV13|-
TGTGCCAGCAGCAGGGACAGGGGCCTCACAGATACGCAGTATTTT
CASSRDRGLTDTQYF
>-|TRBJ1-1|TRBV10-3|-
TGTGCCATTAAATACGGGGGGGACGGAACTCTCACTGAAGCTTTCTTT
CAIKYGGDGTLTEAFF
>TRBD2|TRBJ2-7|TRBV11-2|-
TGTGCCAGCAGCTCCTCCAACCGGGGGGTTCCTTACGAGCAGTACTTC
CASSSSNRGVPYEQYF
>-|TRBJ1-2|TRBV6-2/TRBV6-3|-
TGTGCCAGCAGTTACCTTGGGCCCAACTATGGCTACACCTTC
CASSYLGPNYGYTF
>-|TRBJ2-3|TRBV10-1|-
TGCGCCAGCACGGCAGGGGCCACAGATACGCAGTATTTT
CASTAGATDTQYF
>TRBD1|TRBJ1-1|TRBV7-2|-
TGTGCCAGCAGCCCTCCGGGACAGGGGGCTGGAGCTTTCTTT
CASSPPGQGAGAFF
>-|TRBJ1-5|TRBV7-6|-
TGTGCCAGCAGCCCGGGACACGATAGCAATCAGCCCCAGCATTTT
CASSPGHDSNQPQHF
>TRBD1|TRBJ1-5|TRBV6-1|-
TGTGCCAGCAGTGCCGACACAGGGGGCCCCACAACGATATCCCAGCCCCAGCATTTT
CASSADTGGPTTISQPQHF
>TRBD1|TRBJ1-2|TRBV5-4|-
TGTGCCAGCAGCTTGTTTTCAGGGGGCGACGGTGGCTACACCTTC
CASSLFSGGDGGYTF
>TRBD2|TRBJ2-3|TRBV2|once
TGTGCCAGCAGCGTATCATTGCGGGGGAGCGGGGGGCTGAGCACAGATACGCAGTATTTT
CASSVSLRGSGGLSTDTQYF
>TRBD1|TRBJ1-2|TRBV30|-
TGTGCCTGGAGCGCCTTTACAGGGGTCCCCCTCTATGGCTACACCTTC
CAWSAFTGVPLYGYTF
>-|TRBJ1-1|TRBV6-5|-
TGTGCCAGCAGTTACCTTTTGGTTAGCGGGAACACTGAAGCTTTCTTT
CASSYLLVSGNTEAFF
>-|TRBJ1-2|TRBV7-9|-
TGTGCCAGCAGCTTGGACAGAATCAACTATGGCTACACCTTC
CASSLDRINYGYTF
>TRBD1|TRBJ2-1|TRBV24-1|-
TGTGCCACCAGTGACAGAGGACAGGGGACCTACAATGAGCAGTTCTTC
CATSDRGQGTYNEQFF
>TRBD1|TRBJ2-3|TRBV5-4|-
TGTGCCAGCTCCGGACAGGGAAGGGGAGATACGCAGTATTTT
CASSGQGRGDTQYF
>-|TRBJ1-3|TRBV5-4|-
TGTGCCAGCAGCTCAGCCCCGCTTGGAGGAGGAAACACCATATATTTT
CASSSAPLGGGNTIYF
>-|TRBJ2-7|TRBV5-1|once
TGCGCCAGCAGATTTACCACAGGGGGGGGCTCCTACGAGCAGTACTTC
CASRFTTGGGSYEQYF
>-|TRBJ2-7|TRBV18|few
TGTGCCAGCTCACCGAAAGCGGGGGACAGCTCCTACGAGCAGTACTTC
CASSPKAGDSSYEQYF
>TRBD1|TRBJ2-7|TRBV6-4|-
TGTGCCAGCAGTGACTCGAACAGGGGGCATGCCTACGAGCAGTACTTC
CASSDSNRGHAYEQYF
>-|TRBJ2-2|TRBV7-2|-
TGTGCCAGCAGCTTCCTCAGGGTAGACACCGGGGAGCTGTTTTTT
CASSFLRVDTGELFF
>-|TRBJ1-6|TRBV7-3|-
TGTGCCAGCAGCTTAAGACCTCAGGCTAATTCACCCCTCCACTTT
CASSLRPQANSPLHF
>-|TRBJ2-1|TRBV5-1|-
TGCGCCAGCAGCCCCGAATGGGGGGACAATGAGCAGTTCTTC
CASSPEWGDNEQFF